This is a list of T cell receptor beta chains from one sample in a study of blood T cell repertoires in COVID-19. Here immunoSEQ multiplex PCR was the method, and the copy in TCRdb shows in-frame clones only, minus some. The table shows roughly 170,000 clones, with roughly 70% occurring only once. Sequencing used peripheral blood. The receptors here all came from a woman aged 80 or over with acute or convalescent COVID-19. CDR3s include the opening cysteine and the closing phenylalanine or tryptophan. The D gene is left open where the match is weak. The size entry is marked missing in some rows and otherwise reads once, few, many or a size class.

clone size,J gene,D gene,V gene,CDR3 protein,CDR3 DNA
few,TRBJ2-1,TRBD2,TRBV29-1,CSVDGGRFGNEQFF,TGCAGCGTTGATGGCGGGAGGTTCGGCAATGAGCAGTTCTTC
-,TRBJ2-1,-,TRBV4-3,CASSRGVSSYNEQFF,TGCGCCAGCAGCCGAGGAGTCTCCTCCTACAATGAGCAGTTCTTC
-,TRBJ2-7,-,TRBV9,CASSVSVVSYEQYF,TGTGCCAGCAGCGTAAGCGTCGTCTCCTACGAGCAGTACTTC
-,TRBJ1-2,-,TRBV19,CASRPYRDTGYGYTF,TGTGCCAGTAGACCCTACCGGGACACCGGGTATGGCTACACCTTC
-,TRBJ2-1,TRBD1,TRBV5-1,CASSTGQGGNEQFF,TGCGCCAGCAGCACCGGACAGGGGGGCAATGAGCAGTTCTTC
once,TRBJ1-5,TRBD1,TRBV10-2,CASSDRVGGQPQHF,TGCGCCAGCAGCGACAGGGTGGGGGGTCAGCCCCAGCATTTT
-,TRBJ2-7,-,TRBV7-2,CASSLMWGVTYEQYF,TGTGCCAGCAGCTTAATGTGGGGGGTCACCTACGAGCAGTACTTC
-,TRBJ2-3,-,TRBV28,CASSLRTPDTDTQYF,TGTGCCAGCAGTTTAAGGACACCTGACACAGATACGCAGTATTTT
-,TRBJ1-2,-,TRBV24-1,CATSVGHRDGYTF,TGTGCCACCAGTGTGGGGCACAGGGATGGCTACACCTTC
-,TRBJ1-2,-,TRBV5-4,CASSLDTSSYGYTF,TGTGCCAGCAGCTTGGACACTTCTAGCTATGGCTACACCTTC
-,TRBJ2-5,-,TRBV3-1/TRBV3-2,CASSRARETQYF,TGTGCCAGCAGCCGGGCTCGGGAGACCCAGTACTTC
-,TRBJ2-1,-,TRBV27,CASSPSRAGYNEQFF,TGTGCCAGCAGCCCCTCCCGAGCGGGTTACAATGAGCAGTTCTTC
-,TRBJ2-1,-,TRBV5-1,CASSYRDLDNEQFF,TGCGCCAGCAGCTACCGGGACTTGGACAATGAGCAGTTCTTC
few,TRBJ2-4,TRBD1,TRBV13,CASSREQGIQYF,TGTGCCAGCAGTCGAGAACAGGGGATTCAGTACTTC
few,TRBJ1-2,-,TRBV7-8,CASSRKIGSASTGYGYTF,TGTGCCAGCAGCCGAAAAATTGGGAGCGCGTCGACAGGCTATGGCTACACCTTC